Described below is a single T cell receptor beta chain sequence and its context. No antigen is known for it. No much larger clone is present one base from it, and per-base qualities are unavailable. The study tested focal radiation therapy combined with CTLA-4 blockade (ipilimumab) in patients with chemo-refractory metastatic non-small-cell lung cancer. Receptor amplification or capture employed the immunoSEQ multiplex PCR assay. As stored in TCRdb, this immuneACCESS dataset retains in-frame rearrangements with V and J assigned. A fraction of the clones does not appear; measured against another copy, unresolved V genes explain less than half of the discrepancy, and the remainder lacks a known reason. Here the sample has 70,000 to 95,000 clones; about 88% occur a single time. The top ten clonotypes cover roughly 17% of the sample. The data were taken from a study of radiotherapy plus CTLA-4 blockade in lung cancer (dated by TCRdb to the late 2010s). At the level of the whole study: Objective responses were observed in 18% of enrolled patients, and disease control was achieved in around 30%. The paper as a whole reports these results and caveats: The strongest predictors of response were reported to be early dynamic shifts in blood T cell clones along with a rise in serum interferon-beta following radiation. TCR clones derived from tumors expanded in peripheral blood after treatment with radiotherapy and ipilimumab.

From the cysteine through the phenylalanine, the CDR3 covers 15 amino acids. The entry retains the CDR3 DNA only, 45 bases that are in frame from base 1. CDR1 SGHRS and CDR2 YFSETQ are derived from the germline V gene. V loses 4 bases at its end and J loses 5 bases; junction bases beyond the gene matches: 8. The chain is encoded by TRBV5-1 joined to TRBJ1-2, and 10 junctional nucleotides match TRBD1. The receptor comes from a human donor with non-small cell lung cancer that progressed on radiotherapy plus ipilimumab. The starting material was peripheral blood, obtained from a patient treated with radiotherapy plus ipilimumab. The CDR3: CASSAGQGLGYGYTF. The nucleotides are TGCGCCAGCAGCGCGGGACAGGGGCTAGGGTATGGCTACACCTTC.